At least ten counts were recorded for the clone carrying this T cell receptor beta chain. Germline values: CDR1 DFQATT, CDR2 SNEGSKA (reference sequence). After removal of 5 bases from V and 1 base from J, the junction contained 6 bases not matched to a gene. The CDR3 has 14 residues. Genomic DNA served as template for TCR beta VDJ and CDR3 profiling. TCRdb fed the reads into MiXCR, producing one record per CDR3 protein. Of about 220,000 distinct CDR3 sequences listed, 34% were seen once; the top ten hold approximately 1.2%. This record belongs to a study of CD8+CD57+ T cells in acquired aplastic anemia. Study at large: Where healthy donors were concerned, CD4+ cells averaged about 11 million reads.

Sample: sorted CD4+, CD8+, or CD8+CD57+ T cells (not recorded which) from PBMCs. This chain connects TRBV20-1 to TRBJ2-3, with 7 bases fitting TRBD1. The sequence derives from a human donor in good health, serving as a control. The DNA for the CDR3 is TGCAGTGCTCCCCGACAGGGCGGCACAGATACGCAGTATTTT. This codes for CSAPRQGGTDTQYF.